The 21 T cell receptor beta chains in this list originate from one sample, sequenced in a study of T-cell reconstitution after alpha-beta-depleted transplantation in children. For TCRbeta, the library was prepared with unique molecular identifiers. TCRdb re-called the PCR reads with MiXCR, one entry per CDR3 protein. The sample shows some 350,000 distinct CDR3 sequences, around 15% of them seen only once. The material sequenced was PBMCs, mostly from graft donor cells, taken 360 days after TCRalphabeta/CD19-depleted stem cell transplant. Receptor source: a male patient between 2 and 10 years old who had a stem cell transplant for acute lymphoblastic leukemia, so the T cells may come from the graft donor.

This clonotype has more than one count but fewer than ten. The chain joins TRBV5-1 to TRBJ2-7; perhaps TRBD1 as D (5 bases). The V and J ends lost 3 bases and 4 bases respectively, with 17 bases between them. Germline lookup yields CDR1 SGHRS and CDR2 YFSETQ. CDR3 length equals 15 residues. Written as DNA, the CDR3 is TGCGCCAGCAGCTATGCGGACAACCCGTCTTACGAGCAGTACTTC. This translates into CASSYADNPSYEQYF.

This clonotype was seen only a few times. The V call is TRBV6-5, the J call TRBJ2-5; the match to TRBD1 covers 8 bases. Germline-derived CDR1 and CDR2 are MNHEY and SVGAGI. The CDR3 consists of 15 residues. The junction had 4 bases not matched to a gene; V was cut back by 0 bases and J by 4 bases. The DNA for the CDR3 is TGTGCCAGCAGTTACTCGGACAGGGCCCGAGAGACCCAGTACTTC. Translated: CASSYSDRARETQYF.

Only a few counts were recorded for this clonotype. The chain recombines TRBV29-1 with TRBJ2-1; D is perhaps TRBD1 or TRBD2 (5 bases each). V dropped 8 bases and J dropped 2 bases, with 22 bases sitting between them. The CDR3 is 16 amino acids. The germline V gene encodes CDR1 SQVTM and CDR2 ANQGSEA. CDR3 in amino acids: CSSFGADSLTYNEQFF. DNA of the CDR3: TGCAGCTCTTTCGGGGCGGACTCTCTAACCTACAATGAGCAGTTCTTC.

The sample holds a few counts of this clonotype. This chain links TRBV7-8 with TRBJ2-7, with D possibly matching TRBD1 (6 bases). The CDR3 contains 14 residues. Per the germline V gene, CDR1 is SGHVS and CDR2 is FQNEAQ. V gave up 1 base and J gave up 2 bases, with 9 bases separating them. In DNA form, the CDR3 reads TGTGCCAGCAGCTTAGATGGGACACCCTACGAGCAGTACTTC. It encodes CASSLDGTPYEQYF. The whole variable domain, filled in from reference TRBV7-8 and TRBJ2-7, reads GAGVSQSPRYKVAKRGQDVALRCDPISGHVSLFWYQQALGQGPEFLTYFQNEAQLDKSGLPSDRFFAERPEGSVSTLKIQRTQQEDSAVYLCASSLDGTPYEQYFGPGTRLTVT.

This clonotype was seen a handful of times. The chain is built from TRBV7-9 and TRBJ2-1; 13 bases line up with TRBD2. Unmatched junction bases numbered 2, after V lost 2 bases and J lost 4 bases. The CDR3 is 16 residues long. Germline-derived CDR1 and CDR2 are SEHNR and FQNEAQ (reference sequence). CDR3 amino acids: CASSLTGLAGYNEQFF. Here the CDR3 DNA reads TGTGCCAGCAGCTTAACGGGACTAGCGGGATACAATGAGCAGTTCTTC.

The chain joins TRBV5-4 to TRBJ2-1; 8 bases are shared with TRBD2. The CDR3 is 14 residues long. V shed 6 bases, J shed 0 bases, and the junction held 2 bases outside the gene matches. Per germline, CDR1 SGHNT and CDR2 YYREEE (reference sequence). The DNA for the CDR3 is TGTGCCAGCACGGGAGGGATCTCCTACAATGAGCAGTTCTTC. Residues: CASTGGISYNEQFF.

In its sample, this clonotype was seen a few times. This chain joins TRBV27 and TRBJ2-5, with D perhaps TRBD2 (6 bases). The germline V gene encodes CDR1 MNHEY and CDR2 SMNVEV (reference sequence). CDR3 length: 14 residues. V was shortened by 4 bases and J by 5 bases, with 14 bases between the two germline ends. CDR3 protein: CASSSTSRRETQYF. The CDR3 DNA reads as TGTGCCAGCAGTTCGACTAGTCGACGGGAGACCCAGTACTTC.

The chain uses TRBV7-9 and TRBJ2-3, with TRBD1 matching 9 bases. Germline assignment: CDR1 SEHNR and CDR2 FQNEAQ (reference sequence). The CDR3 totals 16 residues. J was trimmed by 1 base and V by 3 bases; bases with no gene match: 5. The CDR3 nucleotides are TGTGCCAGCAGCTTCGTAACAGGGGGCGGCACAGATACGCAGTATTTT. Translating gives CASSFVTGGGTDTQYF. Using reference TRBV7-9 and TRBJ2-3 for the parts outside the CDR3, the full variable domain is DTGVSQNPRHKITKRGQNVTFRCDPISEHNRLYWYRQTLGQGPEFLTYFQNEAQLEKSRLLSDRFSAERPKGSFSTLEIQRTEQGDSAMYLCASSFVTGGGTDTQYFGPGTRLTVL.

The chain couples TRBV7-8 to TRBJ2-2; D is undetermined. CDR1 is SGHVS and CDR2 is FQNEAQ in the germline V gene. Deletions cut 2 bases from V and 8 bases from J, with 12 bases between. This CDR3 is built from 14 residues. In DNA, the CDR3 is TGTGCCAGCAGCTTACGCCCGGGTGGGGGGGAGCTGTTTTTT. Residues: CASSLRPGGGELFF.

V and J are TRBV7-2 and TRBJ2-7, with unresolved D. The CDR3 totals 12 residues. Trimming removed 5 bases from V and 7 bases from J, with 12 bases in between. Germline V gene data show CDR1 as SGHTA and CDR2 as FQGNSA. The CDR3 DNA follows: TGTGCCAGCAGCCCCCAGTCGGGTGAGCAGTACTTC. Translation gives CASSPQSGEQYF.

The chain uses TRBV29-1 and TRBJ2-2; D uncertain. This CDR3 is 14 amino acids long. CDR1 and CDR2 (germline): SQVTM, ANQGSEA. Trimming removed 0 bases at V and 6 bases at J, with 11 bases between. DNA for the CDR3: TGCAGCGTTGAAGATCTCGCTTTGTCCGGGGAGCTGTTTTTT. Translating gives CSVEDLALSGELFF.

The CDR3 DNA sequence: TGCGCCAGCAGCCAACGTGTACAGGGGAAAGATACGCAGTATTTT. This gives the protein CASSQRVQGKDTQYF. The V and J genes are TRBV4-1 and TRBJ2-3; 7 bases are a match to TRBD1. The CDR3 has 15 amino acids. Germline-derived CDR1 and CDR2 are MGHRA and YSYEKL. V lost 2 bases, J lost 5 bases, and 7 bases stayed unmatched.

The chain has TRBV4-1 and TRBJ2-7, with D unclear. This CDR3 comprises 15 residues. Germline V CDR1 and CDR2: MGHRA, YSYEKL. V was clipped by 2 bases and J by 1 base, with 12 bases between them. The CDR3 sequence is CASSQNVVGSYEQYF. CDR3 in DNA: TGCGCCAGCAGCCAAAACGTGGTTGGTTCCTACGAGCAGTACTTC.

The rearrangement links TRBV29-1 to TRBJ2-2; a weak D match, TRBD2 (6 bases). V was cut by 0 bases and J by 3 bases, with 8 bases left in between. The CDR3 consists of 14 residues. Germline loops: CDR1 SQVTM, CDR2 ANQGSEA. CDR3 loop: CSVEEREYTGELFF. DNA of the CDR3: TGCAGCGTTGAAGAGCGGGAATACACCGGGGAGCTGTTTTTT.

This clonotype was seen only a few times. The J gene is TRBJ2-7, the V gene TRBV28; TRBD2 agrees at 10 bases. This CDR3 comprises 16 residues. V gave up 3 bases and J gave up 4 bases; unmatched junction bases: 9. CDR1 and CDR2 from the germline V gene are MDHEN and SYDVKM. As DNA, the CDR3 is TGTGCCAGCAGTTTGGGGTCTAGCGGGAGAGGGTACGAGCAGTACTTC. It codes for CASSLGSSGRGYEQYF. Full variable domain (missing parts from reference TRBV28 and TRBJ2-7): DVKVTQSSRYLVKRTGEKVFLECVQDMDHENMFWYRQDPGLGLRLIYFSYDVKMKEKGDIPEGYSVSREKKERFSLILESASTNQTSMYLCASSLGSSGRGYEQYFGPGTRLTVT.

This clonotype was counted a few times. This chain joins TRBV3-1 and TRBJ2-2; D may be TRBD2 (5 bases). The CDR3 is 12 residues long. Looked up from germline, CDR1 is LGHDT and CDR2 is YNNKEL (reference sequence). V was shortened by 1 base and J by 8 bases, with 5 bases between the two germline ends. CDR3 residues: CASSQGLGELFF. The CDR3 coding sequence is TGTGCCAGCAGCCAAGGACTAGGGGAGCTGTTTTTT.

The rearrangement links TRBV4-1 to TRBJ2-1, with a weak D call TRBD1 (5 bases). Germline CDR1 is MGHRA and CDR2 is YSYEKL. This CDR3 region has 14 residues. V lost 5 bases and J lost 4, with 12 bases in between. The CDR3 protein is CASSEQDTYNEQFF. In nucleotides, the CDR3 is TGCGCCAGCAGCGAACAGGACACATACAATGAGCAGTTCTTC.

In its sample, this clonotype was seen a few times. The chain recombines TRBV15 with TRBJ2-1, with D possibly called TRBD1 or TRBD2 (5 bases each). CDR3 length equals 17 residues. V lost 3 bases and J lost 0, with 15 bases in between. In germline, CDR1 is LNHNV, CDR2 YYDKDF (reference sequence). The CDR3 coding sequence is TGTGCCACCAGCAGCCTCCCCGGGGCGATCTCCTACAATGAGCAGTTCTTC. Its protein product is CATSSLPGAISYNEQFF.

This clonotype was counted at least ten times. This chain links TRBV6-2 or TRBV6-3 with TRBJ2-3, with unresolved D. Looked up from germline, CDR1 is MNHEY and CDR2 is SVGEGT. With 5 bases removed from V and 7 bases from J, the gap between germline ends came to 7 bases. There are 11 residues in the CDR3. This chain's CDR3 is CASSNVYTQYF. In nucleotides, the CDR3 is TGTGCCAGCAGTAATGTGTATACGCAGTATTTT.

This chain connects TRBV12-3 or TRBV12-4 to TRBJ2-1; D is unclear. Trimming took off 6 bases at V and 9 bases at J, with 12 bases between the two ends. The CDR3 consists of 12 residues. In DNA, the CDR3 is TGTGCCAGCAGCCCAAACCAGATTGAGCAGTTCTTC. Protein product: CASSPNQIEQFF.

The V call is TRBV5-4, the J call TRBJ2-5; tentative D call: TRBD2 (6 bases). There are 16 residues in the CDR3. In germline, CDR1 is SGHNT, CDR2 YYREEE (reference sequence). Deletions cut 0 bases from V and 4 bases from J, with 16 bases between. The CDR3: CASSLATGTWIETQYF. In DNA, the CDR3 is TGTGCCAGCAGCTTGGCCACCGGGACTTGGATAGAGACCCAGTACTTC.